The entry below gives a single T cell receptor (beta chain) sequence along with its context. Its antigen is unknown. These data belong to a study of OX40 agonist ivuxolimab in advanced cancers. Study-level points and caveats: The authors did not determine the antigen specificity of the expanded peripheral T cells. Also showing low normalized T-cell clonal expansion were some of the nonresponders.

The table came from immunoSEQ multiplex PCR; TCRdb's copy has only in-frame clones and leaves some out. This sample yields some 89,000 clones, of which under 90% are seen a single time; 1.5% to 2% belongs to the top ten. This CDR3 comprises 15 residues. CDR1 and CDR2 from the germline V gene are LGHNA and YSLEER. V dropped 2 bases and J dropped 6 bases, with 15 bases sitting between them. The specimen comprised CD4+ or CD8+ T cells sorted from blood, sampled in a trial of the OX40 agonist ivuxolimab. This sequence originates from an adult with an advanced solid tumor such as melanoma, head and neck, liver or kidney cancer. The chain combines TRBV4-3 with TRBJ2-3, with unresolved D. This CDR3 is CASSQQSQARDTQYF. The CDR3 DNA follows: TGCGCCAGCAGCCAACAATCTCAAGCGCGGGATACGCAGTATTTT.